Shown below are 4 T cell receptor beta chains from a single sample sequenced in a study of regulatory T cells in long-lasting Graves disease. Indicated time point: newly diagnosed GD, antithyroid drugs for less than 3 months. Generation of the TCR library employed RNA extracted from PBMCs. With iRepertoire HTBI primers and Arm-PCR of CDR3 regions, TCR beta libraries were built. TCRdb passed the multiplex PCR reads through MiXCR, listing each CDR3 protein once. The data show approximately 300,000 distinct CDR3 sequences, about 20% seen once. Specimen: peripheral blood mononuclear cells (PBMCs), collected at new diagnosis, from a patient treated with antithyroid drugs. The receptors originated from a female donor with Graves disease.

This clonotype showed up many times. This chain uses TRBV2 with TRBJ1-2; tentatively, D is TRBD1 (5 bases). V lost 10 bases, J lost 11 bases, and 17 bases lay in between. The CDR3 covers 11 residues. Germline V gene data show CDR1 as SNHLY and CDR2 as FYNNEI. CDR3 amino acids: CAIDRGPGYTF. The CDR3 DNA reads as TGTGCCATTGACAGAGGACCAGGTTACACCTTC.

This clonotype was detected a few times. It is likely a read error: a sequence one base away is far more abundant. This rearrangement joins TRBV19 to TRBJ2-5; D perhaps matches TRBD2 (6 bases). Trimming left V 9 bases short and J 1 base short, with 9 bases between. The CDR3 length is 12 residues. Germline-derived CDR1 and CDR2 are LNHDA and SQIVND (reference sequence). The CDR3 here is CASRDFQETQYF. CDR3 sequence (DNA): TGTGCCAGCCGGGACTTCCAAGAGACCCAGTACTTC.

This clonotype was seen ten or more times. The CDR3 spells CASSFRETYEQYF. CDR3 coding DNA: TGTGCCAGCAGTTTCCGGGAAACCTACGAGCAGTACTTC. The V gene is TRBV28, the J gene TRBJ2-7; TRBD2 is a possible D gene (5 bases). Trimming pared 3 bases from V and 2 bases from J, leaving 8 bases between. From germline, CDR1 is MDHEN and CDR2 SYDVKM. This CDR3 comprises 13 residues. The full variable domain, completed using reference TRBV28 and TRBJ2-7, is DVKVTQSSRYLVKRTGEKVFLECVQDMDHENMFWYRQDPGLGLRLIYFSYDVKMKEKGDIPEGYSVSREKKERFSLILESASTNQTSMYLCASSFRETYEQYFGPGTRLTVT.

This clonotype was counted many times. This chain links TRBV12-3 or TRBV12-4 with TRBJ2-1; 8 bases are a match to TRBD2. The CDR3 runs 13 residues. V dropped 3 bases and J dropped 7; count of bases not matched to a gene: 2. The CDR3 DNA is TGTGCCAGCAGTTTGGGACTAGTGAATGAGCAGTTCTTC. Translated: CASSLGLVNEQFF.